Listed below are T cell receptor beta chains from one sample, sequenced in a study of cytomegalovirus exposure and HLA in healthy donors. The method was immunoSEQ multiplex PCR; TCRdb's version includes in-frame clones alone and lacks a portion of them. The sample contains about 190,000 clones, roughly four fifths of which appear only once. The sample taken for sequencing was PBMCs. The receptors here all came from a woman in her 30s in good health and CMV-seropositive. CDR3s include the opening cysteine and the closing phenylalanine or tryptophan. D genes are given only for firm matches. The size of a clone is reported for some rows only, either as once, few or many, or as a class for expanded clones.

j_call cdr3_length v_call clone_size d_call cdr3_aa cdr3_nt
TRBJ2-5 15 TRBV28 once TRBD2 CASSLKAQREWTQYF TGTGCCAGCAGTTTAAAGGCCCAGCGGGAGTGGACCCAGTACTTC
TRBJ2-3 14 TRBV11-2 . . CASSPILGTDTQYF TGTGCCAGCAGCCCTATCTTAGGCACAGATACGCAGTATTTT
TRBJ1-2 17 TRBV5-1 . TRBD1 CASSSSRDRDGNYGYTF TGCGCCAGCAGCTCGTCCCGGGACAGGGACGGCAACTATGGCTACACCTTC
TRBJ1-2 15 TRBV28 few . CASSLVVSKNYGYTF TGTGCCAGCAGTTTAGTGGTGTCTAAGAACTATGGCTACACCTTC
TRBJ2-4 13 TRBV6-1 few TRBD1 CASTDRVTTIQYF TGTGCCAGCACGGACAGGGTTACGACCATTCAGTACTTC
TRBJ2-4 13 TRBV4-1 . . CASSQGQGLIQYF TGCGCCAGCAGCCAAGGACAGGGACTCATTCAGTACTTC
TRBJ1-2 15 TRBV12-2 . . CASRLANDRVYGYTF TGTGCAAGTCGCTTAGCCAATGACAGGGTTTATGGCTACACCTTC
TRBJ2-2 16 TRBV6-1 . . CASSEGQGIATGELFF TGTGCCAGCAGTGAAGGGCAGGGGATTGCCACCGGGGAGCTGTTTTTT
TRBJ2-7 13 TRBV7-8 . . CASSLTTSYEQYF TGTGCCAGCAGCTTAACTACCTCCTACGAGCAGTACTTC
TRBJ2-7 15 TRBV7-9 few TRBD2 CASSLGTSGREEQYF TGTGCCAGCAGCCTGGGGACTAGCGGGAGGGAAGAGCAGTACTTC
TRBJ2-2 13 TRBV14 . . CASSPYVVGELFF TGTGCCAGCAGCCCCTATGTGGTCGGGGAGCTGTTTTTT
TRBJ2-1 12 TRBV27 . . CASGREWNEQFF TGTGCCAGCGGCAGGGAATGGAATGAGCAGTTCTTC
TRBJ2-7 15 TRBV6-5 . TRBD1 CASRDKRDRPYEQYF TGTGCCAGCAGGGATAAGAGGGACAGACCCTACGAGCAGTACTTC
TRBJ2-7 14 TRBV6-1 few TRBD1 CASSVRGQTYEQYF TGTGCCAGCAGTGTTCGGGGACAGACCTACGAGCAGTACTTC
TRBJ2-7 13 TRBV5-1 . TRBD2 CASSLGEGGEQYF TGCGCCAGCAGCTTGGGGGAGGGTGGCGAGCAGTACTTC
TRBJ2-7 12 TRBV29-1 once TRBD2 CSVVAGDYEQYF TGCAGCGTAGTAGCGGGAGATTACGAGCAGTACTTC
TRBJ2-7 16 TRBV6-4 few TRBD2 CASSEAPGSGAYEQYF TGTGCCAGCAGTGAAGCGCCAGGTAGCGGGGCCTACGAGCAGTACTTC
TRBJ2-2 14 TRBV29-1 . TRBD2 CSGGLAGLGGELFF TGCAGCGGGGGACTAGCGGGATTGGGCGGGGAGCTGTTTTTT
TRBJ2-6 15 TRBV28 . TRBD1 CASSEPGGGANVLTF TGTGCCAGCAGTGAGCCAGGGGGAGGGGCCAACGTCCTGACTTTC
TRBJ2-7 15 TRBV27 . TRBD1 CASSPTGQGRNEQYF TGTGCCAGCAGTCCTACTGGACAGGGGAGGAACGAGCAGTACTTC
TRBJ2-7 14 TRBV28 . TRBD1 CASSRDRVSTEQYF TGTGCCAGCAGCCGAGACAGGGTTAGTACCGAGCAGTACTTC
TRBJ2-7 14 TRBV5-1 . TRBD1 CASDAGTGYVEQYF TGCGCCAGCGACGCGGGGACAGGGTACGTGGAGCAGTACTTC
TRBJ2-7 11 TRBV7-9 . . CASSVSYEQYF TGTGCCAGCAGCGTATCCTACGAGCAGTACTTC
TRBJ2-1 15 TRBV9 once . CASSVSRHSYNEQFF TGTGCCAGCAGCGTAAGCCGTCACTCCTACAATGAGCAGTTCTTC
TRBJ2-3 14 TRBV18 . . CASSALQITDTQYF TGTGCCAGCTCAGCACTTCAGATCACAGATACGCAGTATTTT
TRBJ2-7 13 TRBV10-2 . TRBD1 CASSGDRIYEQYF TGCGCCAGCTCGGGGGACAGGATCTACGAGCAGTACTTC
TRBJ1-1 15 TRBV19 . TRBD1 CASSLDKTGKTEAFF TGTGCCAGTAGTTTAGACAAGACAGGGAAAACTGAAGCTTTCTTT
TRBJ2-1 15 TRBV11-2 once . CASSLGTDPAPDQFF TGTGCCAGCAGCTTAGGGACAGATCCCGCCCCTGACCAGTTCTTC
TRBJ2-7 15 TRBV5-6 . TRBD2 CASSLEGLAVYEQYF TGTGCCAGCAGCTTGGAGGGACTAGCGGTCTACGAGCAGTACTTC
TRBJ1-1 15 TRBV25-1 . TRBD1 CASSESTGVYTEAFF TGTGCCAGCAGTGAATCGACAGGGGTTTACACTGAAGCTTTCTTT
TRBJ2-3 13 TRBV6-4 few . CASSDTSTDTQYF TGTGCCAGCAGTGATACTAGCACAGATACGCAGTATTTT
TRBJ2-7 13 TRBV5-6 . . CASSLRNAGEQYF TGTGCCAGCAGCCTAAGGAACGCCGGGGAGCAGTACTTC
TRBJ2-2 16 TRBV2 . TRBD2 CASSESAGGRTGELFF TGTGCCAGCAGTGAATCGGCGGGAGGGCGTACCGGGGAGCTGTTTTTT
TRBJ2-7 12 TRBV5-6 . . CASSPHRGEQYF TGTGCCAGCAGCCCCCACCGGGGAGAGCAGTACTTC
TRBJ2-5 15 TRBV5-4 . . CASSLPRDKGETQYF TGTGCCAGCAGCTTGCCCCGGGACAAAGGAGAGACCCAGTACTTC
TRBJ2-7 12 TRBV27 . . CASSLQGSEQYF TGTGCCAGCAGTTTGCAAGGGAGCGAGCAGTACTTC
TRBJ2-1 16 TRBV28 . . CASTSPRDWNYNEQFF TGTGCCAGCACCTCTCCCCGGGACTGGAATTACAATGAGCAGTTCTTC
TRBJ1-4 16 TRBV5-1 . TRBD1 CASSSDREEPNEKLFF TGCGCCAGCAGCTCGGACAGGGAAGAGCCTAATGAAAAACTGTTTTTT
TRBJ2-1 16 TRBV6-1 few TRBD2 CASSEILTAGGNEQFF TGTGCCAGCAGTGAAATATTGACTGCCGGGGGGAATGAGCAGTTCTTC
TRBJ2-3 15 TRBV15 . TRBD1 CATSSGTGRTDTQYF TGTGCCACCAGCAGTGGGACAGGGCGCACAGATACGCAGTATTTT
TRBJ1-2 13 TRBV19 . TRBD1 CATDRGRDYGYTF TGTGCCACGGACAGGGGCCGAGACTATGGCTACACCTTC
TRBJ2-1 16 TRBV9 . TRBD2 CASSVEAGGLSNEQFF TGTGCCAGCAGCGTAGAAGCGGGAGGGCTTAGTAATGAGCAGTTCTTC
TRBJ2-2 18 TRBV5-1 . TRBD2 CASSSGLAGGQNTGELFF TGCGCCAGCAGCTCAGGACTAGCGGGAGGGCAGAACACCGGGGAGCTGTTTTTT
TRBJ1-2 17 TRBV19 few . CASSTHLTPAVNYGYTF TGTGCCAGTAGTACTCACCTAACCCCCGCTGTTAACTATGGCTACACCTTC
TRBJ2-3 15 TRBV6-1 . TRBD1 CASSPGQGDFYTQYF TGTGCCAGCAGCCCTGGACAGGGGGATTTTTATACGCAGTATTTT